A selection of T cell receptor beta chains follows, all from one sample in a study of PD-1 blockade in classical Hodgkin lymphoma. Method: immunoSEQ multiplex PCR; TCRdb's copy keeps in-frame clones and lacks some. Of about 100,000 clones listed, 80% to 90% were seen once; the top ten hold about 20%. The specimen comprised peripheral blood mononuclear cells (PBMCs), sampled before the second cycle of nivolumab. The source is a human donor with classical Hodgkin lymphoma. Each CDR3 is given with its conserved first and last residue. Fields, in order: clone size, V gene, D gene, J gene, CDR3 length, CDR3 protein, CDR3 DNA. A D gene is named only where the DNA matches it firmly. Clone size is shown for a subset of rows, as once, few, many or a class of expanded clone.

size: .
V: TRBV5-1
D: TRBD1
J: TRBJ1-2
length: 15
CDR3: CASSPGDRGEKGYTF
DNA: TGCGCCAGCAGCCCAGGGGACAGGGGAGAGAAAGGCTACACCTTC

size: .
V: TRBV19
D: .
J: TRBJ2-3
length: 13
CDR3: CASSGGSTDTQYF
DNA: TGTGCCAGTAGTGGCGGGAGCACAGATACGCAGTATTTT

size: .
V: TRBV27
D: TRBD1
J: TRBJ1-5
length: 20
CDR3: CASSYGQGAAYRSPNQPQHF
DNA: TGTGCCAGCAGCTACGGACAGGGGGCTGCGTACCGGTCTCCCAATCAGCCCCAGCATTTT

size: .
V: TRBV30
D: .
J: TRBJ2-4
length: 11
CDR3: CAWSVGPLQYF
DNA: TGTGCCTGGAGTGTAGGGCCGTTGCAGTACTTC

size: .
V: TRBV7-9
D: .
J: TRBJ2-1
length: 12
CDR3: CASSQTINEQFF
DNA: TGTGCCAGCAGCCAGACGATCAATGAGCAGTTCTTC

size: .
V: TRBV7-2
D: .
J: TRBJ2-7
length: 15
CDR3: CASSLPSVPSYEQYF
DNA: TGTGCCAGCAGCCTCCCGTCCGTACCCTCCTACGAGCAGTACTTC

size: few
V: TRBV28
D: TRBD1
J: TRBJ1-2
length: 18
CDR3: CASSRRLGQGGNSYGYTF
DNA: TGTGCCAGCAGTCGAAGGTTGGGACAGGGAGGGAACTCCTATGGCTACACCTTC

size: .
V: TRBV9
D: TRBD1
J: TRBJ2-1
length: 14
CDR3: CASSGGQGRNEQFF
DNA: TGTGCCAGCAGCGGCGGACAGGGGAGGAATGAGCAGTTCTTC

size: .
V: TRBV5-1
D: .
J: TRBJ1-4
length: 17
CDR3: CASSPRGGRRSNEKLFF
DNA: TGCGCCAGCAGCCCCCGAGGGGGGCGCCGGAGTAATGAAAAACTGTTTTTT

size: .
V: TRBV28
D: TRBD1
J: TRBJ1-2
length: 12
CDR3: CATKGQYYGYTF
DNA: TGTGCCACCAAGGGACAGTACTATGGCTACACCTTC

size: .
V: TRBV19
D: .
J: TRBJ1-2
length: 12
CDR3: CASSAGVYGYTF
DNA: TGTGCCAGTAGTGCCGGAGTTTATGGCTACACCTTC

size: .
V: TRBV15
D: TRBD1
J: TRBJ2-2
length: 15
CDR3: CATSFGGQGFRELFF
DNA: TGTGCCACCAGCTTTGGCGGACAGGGGTTCCGGGAGCTGTTTTTT

size: .
V: TRBV5-4
D: .
J: TRBJ2-1
length: 12
CDR3: CASSLRYNEQFF
DNA: TGTGCCAGCAGCTTGCGGTACAATGAGCAGTTCTTC

size: few
V: TRBV28
D: .
J: TRBJ2-5
length: 10
CDR3: CASSTETQYF
DNA: TGTGCCAGCAGCACAGAGACCCAGTACTTC

size: .
V: TRBV6-6
D: .
J: TRBJ1-1
length: 14
CDR3: CASSYESPNTEAFF
DNA: TGTGCCAGCAGTTACGAAAGCCCGAACACTGAAGCTTTCTTT

size: .
V: TRBV6-1
D: .
J: TRBJ2-7
length: 13
CDR3: CASRPGSSYEQYF
DNA: TGTGCCAGCAGACCCGGGTCCTCCTACGAGCAGTACTTC